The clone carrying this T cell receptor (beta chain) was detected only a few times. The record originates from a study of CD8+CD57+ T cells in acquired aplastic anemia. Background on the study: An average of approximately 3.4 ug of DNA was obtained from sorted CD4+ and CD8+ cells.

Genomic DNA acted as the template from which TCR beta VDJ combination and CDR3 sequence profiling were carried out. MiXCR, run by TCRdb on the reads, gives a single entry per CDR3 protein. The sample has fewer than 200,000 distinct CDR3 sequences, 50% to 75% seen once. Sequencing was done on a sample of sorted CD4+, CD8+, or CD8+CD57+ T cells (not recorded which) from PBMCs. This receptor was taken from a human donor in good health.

CDR3: CASSLGLAGGYEQYF. As DNA, the CDR3 is TGCGCCAGCAGCTTAGGACTAGCGGGGGGCTACGAGCAGTACTTC. The chain employs TRBV5-1 and TRBJ2-7; 14 nucleotides line up with TRBD2. Germline V gene data show CDR1 as SGHRS and CDR2 as YFSETQ. The V segment lost 2 bases and the J segment 3 bases; nucleotides outside the gene matches: 1. This CDR3 contains 15 residues. Combining the CDR3 with reference TRBV5-1 and TRBJ2-7 gives the whole variable domain KAGVTQTPRYLIKTRGQQVTLSCSPISGHRSVSWYQQTPGQGLQFLFEYFSETQRNKGNFPGRFSGRQFSNSRSEMNVSTLELGDSALYLCASSLGLAGGYEQYFGPGTRLTVT.